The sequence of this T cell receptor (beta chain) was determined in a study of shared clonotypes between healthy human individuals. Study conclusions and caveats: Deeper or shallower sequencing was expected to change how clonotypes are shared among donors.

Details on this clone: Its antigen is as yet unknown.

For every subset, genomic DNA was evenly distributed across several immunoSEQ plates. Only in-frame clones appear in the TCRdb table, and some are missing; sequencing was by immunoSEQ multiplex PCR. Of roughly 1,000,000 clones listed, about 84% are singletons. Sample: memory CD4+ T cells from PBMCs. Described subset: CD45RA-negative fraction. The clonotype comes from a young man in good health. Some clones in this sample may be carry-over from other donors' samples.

This CDR3 is CASSFQLPGQGAGEQYF. For the CDR3, the DNA is TGCGCCAGCAGCTTCCAACTCCCGGGACAGGGGGCTGGCGAGCAGTACTTC. The chain has TRBV5-1 and TRBJ2-7, with TRBD1 matching 12 bases. The junction had 12 bases not matched to a gene; V was cut back by 2 bases and J by 6 bases. Germline CDR1 reads SGHRS; CDR2 reads YFSETQ. The CDR3 has 17 residues.